This T cell receptor (beta chain) stems from a study (dated by TCRdb to 2021 to 2024). Beyond this particular receptor, the publication reports: Further investigation, including longitudinal sampling and assessment of a control group, is stated by the authors to be required.

In the case of this clone: The clone's antigen remains unknown. No per-base quality is available; no much larger clone lies one base away.

PBMCs were separated from peripheral blood, and TCR beta sequencing was performed on genomic DNA obtained from unsorted PBMCs. Inclusive of the bounding cysteine and phenylalanine, the CDR3 is 13 residues long. The read is trimmed to its CDR3 DNA, 39 bases read in frame from base 1. The V end loses 6 bases and the J end loses 9 bases, and a stretch of 15 bases separates them. Survey-level sequencing on the immunoSEQ platform was used to profile the TCR beta chain repertoires. The source study handled its data this way. Repertoire diversity was quantified by the inverse Simpson index, and CDR3 amino acid length spectratypes and V-J pairing frequencies were compared. To annotate clonotypes specific to SARS-CoV-2, CMV, influenza A and EBV, TCR beta CDR3 sequences were compared against VDJdb. The immuneACCESS repertoire file appears here via TCRdb, limited to in-frame rearrangements. These files lack a portion of the clones; in checked studies, under half of the deficit traces to unresolved V genes, and the cause of the others is not known. Clonal size and the V and J genes are those of that table, whereas D and trimming came from the DNA. For this sample the table gives about 68,000 clones, of which around 93% were detected only once. Roughly 4.5% of the sample is in the top ten clones.

The chain employs TRBV12-3 or TRBV12-4 and TRBJ1-3; no D gene call is confident. Sequenced input: PBMCs. The sequence came from a man in his forties or fifties with rheumatoid arthritis. The nucleotide sequence is TGTGCCAGCAGCCTATCTCTACGAGGCACCATATATTTT. This encodes CASSLSLRGTIYF.